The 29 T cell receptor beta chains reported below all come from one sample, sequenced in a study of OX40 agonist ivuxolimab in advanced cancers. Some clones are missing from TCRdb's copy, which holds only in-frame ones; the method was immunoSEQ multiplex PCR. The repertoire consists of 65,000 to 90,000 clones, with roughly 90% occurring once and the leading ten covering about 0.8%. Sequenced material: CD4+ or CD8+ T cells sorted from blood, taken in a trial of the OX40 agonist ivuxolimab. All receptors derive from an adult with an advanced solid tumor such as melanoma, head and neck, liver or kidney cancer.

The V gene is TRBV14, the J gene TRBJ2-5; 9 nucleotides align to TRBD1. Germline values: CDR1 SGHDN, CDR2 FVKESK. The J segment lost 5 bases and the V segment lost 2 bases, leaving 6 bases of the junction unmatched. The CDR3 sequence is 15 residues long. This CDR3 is CASSQNRGHGETQYF. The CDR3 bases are TGTGCCAGCAGCCAAAACAGGGGGCACGGGGAGACCCAGTACTTC.

The CDR3 nucleotides read TGCGCCAGCAGTATAGCGGGAGGGCCAAAGAATGAGCAGTTCTTC. It codes for CASSIAGGPKNEQFF. The rearrangement joins TRBV5-1 to TRBJ2-1; TRBD2 matches at 11 bases. This CDR3 region has 15 residues. Trimming removed 5 bases from V and 7 bases from J; junction bases left unmatched: 8. The germline V gene encodes CDR1 SGHRS and CDR2 YFSETQ.

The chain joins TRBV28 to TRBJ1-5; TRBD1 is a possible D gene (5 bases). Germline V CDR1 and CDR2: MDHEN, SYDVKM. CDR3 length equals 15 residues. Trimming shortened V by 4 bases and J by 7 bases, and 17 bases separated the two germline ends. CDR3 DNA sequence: TGTGCCAGCAGTTCCATCAGACCGGAGGGGCAGCCCCAGCATTTT. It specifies CASSSIRPEGQPQHF.

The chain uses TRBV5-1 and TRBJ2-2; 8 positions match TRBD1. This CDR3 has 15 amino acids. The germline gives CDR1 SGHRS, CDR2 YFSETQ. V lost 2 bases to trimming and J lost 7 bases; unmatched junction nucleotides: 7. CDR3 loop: CASSFGQGASGELFF. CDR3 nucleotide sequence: TGCGCCAGCAGCTTTGGTCAGGGGGCGAGCGGGGAGCTGTTTTTT.

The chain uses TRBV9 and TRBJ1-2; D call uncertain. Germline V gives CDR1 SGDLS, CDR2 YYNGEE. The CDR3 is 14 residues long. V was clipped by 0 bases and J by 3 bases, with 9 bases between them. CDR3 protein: CASSVAKDYYGYTF. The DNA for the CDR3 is TGTGCCAGCAGCGTAGCTAAGGATTACTATGGCTACACCTTC.

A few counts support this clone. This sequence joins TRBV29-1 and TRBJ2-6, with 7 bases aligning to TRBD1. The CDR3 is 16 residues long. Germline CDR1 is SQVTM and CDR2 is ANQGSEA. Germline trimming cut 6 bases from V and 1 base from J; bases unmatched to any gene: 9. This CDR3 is CSVSGTVASGANVLTF. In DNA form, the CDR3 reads TGCAGCGTCTCCGGGACAGTCGCATCTGGGGCCAACGTCCTGACTTTC.

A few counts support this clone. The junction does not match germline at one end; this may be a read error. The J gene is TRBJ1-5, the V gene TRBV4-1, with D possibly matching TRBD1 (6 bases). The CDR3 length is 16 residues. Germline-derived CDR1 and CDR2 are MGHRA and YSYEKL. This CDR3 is CASSLASGQLNQAQHF. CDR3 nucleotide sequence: TGCGCCAGCAGCCTCGCCTCAGGACAGCTTAATCAGGCCCAGCATTTT.

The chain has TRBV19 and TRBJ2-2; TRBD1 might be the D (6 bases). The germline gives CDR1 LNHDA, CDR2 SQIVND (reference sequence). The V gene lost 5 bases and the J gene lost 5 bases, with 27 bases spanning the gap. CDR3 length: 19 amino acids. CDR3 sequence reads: CASSLYAPYNRVGTGELFF. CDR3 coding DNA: TGTGCCAGTAGTTTATACGCCCCCTACAACAGGGTTGGGACCGGGGAGCTGTTTTTT.

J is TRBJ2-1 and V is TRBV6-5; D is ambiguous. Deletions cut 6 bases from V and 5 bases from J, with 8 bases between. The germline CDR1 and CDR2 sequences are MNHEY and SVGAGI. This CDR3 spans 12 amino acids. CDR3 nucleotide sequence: TGTGCCAGCAGATCCTACCACAATGAGCAGTTCTTC. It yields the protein CASRSYHNEQFF.

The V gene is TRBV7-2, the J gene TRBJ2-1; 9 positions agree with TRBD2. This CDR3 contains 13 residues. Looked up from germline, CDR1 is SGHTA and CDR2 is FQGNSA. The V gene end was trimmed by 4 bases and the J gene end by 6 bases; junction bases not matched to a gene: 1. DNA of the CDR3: TGTGCCAGCAGCTCGGGACTAGCCAATGAGCAGTTCTTC. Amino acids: CASSSGLANEQFF.

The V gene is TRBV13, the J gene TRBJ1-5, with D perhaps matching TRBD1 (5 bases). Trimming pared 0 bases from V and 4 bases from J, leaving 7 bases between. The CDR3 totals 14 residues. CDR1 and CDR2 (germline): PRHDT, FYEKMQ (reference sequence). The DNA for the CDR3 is TGTGCCAGCAGCTTAGGCCGGGGGAATCAGCCCCAGCATTTT. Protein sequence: CASSLGRGNQPQHF.

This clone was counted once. CDR3 DNA: TGTGCCAGCGGGAGGGACAGCGTCTCCTACGAGCAGTACTTC. It is translated as CASGRDSVSYEQYF. The chain recombines TRBV27 with TRBJ2-7; either TRBD1 or TRBD2 may fit D (7 bases each). This CDR3 is 14 amino acids long. V dropped 8 bases and J dropped 0 bases, with 14 bases sitting between them. Germline V CDR1 and CDR2: MNHEY, SMNVEV (reference sequence).

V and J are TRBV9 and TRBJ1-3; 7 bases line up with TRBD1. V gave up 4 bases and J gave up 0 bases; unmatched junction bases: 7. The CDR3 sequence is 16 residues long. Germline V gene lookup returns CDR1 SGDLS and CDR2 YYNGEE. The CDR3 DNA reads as TGTGCCAGCAGCAGGACAGGACTCAACTCTGGAAACACCATATATTTT. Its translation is CASSRTGLNSGNTIYF. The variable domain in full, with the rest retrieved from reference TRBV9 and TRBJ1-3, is DSGVTQTPKHLITATGQRVTLRCSPRSGDLSVYWYQQSLDQGLQFLIQYYNGEERAKGNILERFSAQQFPDLHSELNLSSLELGDSALYFCASSRTGLNSGNTIYFGEGSWLTVV.

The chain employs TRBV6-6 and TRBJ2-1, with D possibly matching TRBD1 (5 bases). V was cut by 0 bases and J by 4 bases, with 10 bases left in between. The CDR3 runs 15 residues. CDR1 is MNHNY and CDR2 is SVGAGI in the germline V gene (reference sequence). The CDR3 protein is CASSYSGTGYNEQFF. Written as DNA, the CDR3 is TGTGCCAGCAGTTACTCGGGTACAGGTTACAATGAGCAGTTCTTC.

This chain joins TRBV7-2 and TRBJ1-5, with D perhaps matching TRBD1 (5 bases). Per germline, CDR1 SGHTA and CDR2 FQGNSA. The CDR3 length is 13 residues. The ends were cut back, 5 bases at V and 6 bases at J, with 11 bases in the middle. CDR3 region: CASSPLRGQPQHF. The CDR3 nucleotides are TGTGCCAGCAGCCCCTTGAGGGGTCAGCCCCAGCATTTT.

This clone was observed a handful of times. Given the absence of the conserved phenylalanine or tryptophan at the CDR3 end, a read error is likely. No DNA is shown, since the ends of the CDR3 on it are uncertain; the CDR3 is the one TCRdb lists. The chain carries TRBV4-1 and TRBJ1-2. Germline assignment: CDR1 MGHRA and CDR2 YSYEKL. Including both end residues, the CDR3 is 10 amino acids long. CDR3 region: CASSQDWGEI.

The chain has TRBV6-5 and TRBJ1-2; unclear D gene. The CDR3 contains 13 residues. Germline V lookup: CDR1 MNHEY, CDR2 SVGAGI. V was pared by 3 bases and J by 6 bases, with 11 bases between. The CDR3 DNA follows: TGTGCCAGCAGTTATGGGTATTATAATGGCTACACCTTC. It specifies CASSYGYYNGYTF.

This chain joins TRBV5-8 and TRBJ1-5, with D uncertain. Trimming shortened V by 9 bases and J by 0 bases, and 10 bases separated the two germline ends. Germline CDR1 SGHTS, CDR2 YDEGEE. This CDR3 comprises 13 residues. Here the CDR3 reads CANPGDSNQPQHF. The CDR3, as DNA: TGTGCCAACCCCGGGGATAGCAATCAGCCCCAGCATTTT. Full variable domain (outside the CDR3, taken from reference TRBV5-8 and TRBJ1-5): EAGVTQSPTHLIKTRGQQATLRCSPISGHTSVYWYQQALGLGLQFLLWYDEGEERNRGNFPPRFSGRQFPNYSSELNVNALELEDSALYLCANPGDSNQPQHFGDGTRLSIL.

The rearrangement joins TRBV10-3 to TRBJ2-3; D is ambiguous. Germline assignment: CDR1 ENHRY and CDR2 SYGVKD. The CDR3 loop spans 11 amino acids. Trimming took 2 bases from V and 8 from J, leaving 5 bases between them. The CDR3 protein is CAISEEGTQYF. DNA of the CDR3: TGTGCCATCAGTGAGGAAGGTACGCAGTATTTT.

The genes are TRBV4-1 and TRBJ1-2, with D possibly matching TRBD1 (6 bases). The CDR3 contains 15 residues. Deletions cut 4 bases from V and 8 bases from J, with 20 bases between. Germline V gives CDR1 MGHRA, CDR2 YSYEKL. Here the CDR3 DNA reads TGCGCCAGCAGCCCCCCGGCAGGGGCCCTGTGGGGCTACACCTTC. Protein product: CASSPPAGALWGYTF.

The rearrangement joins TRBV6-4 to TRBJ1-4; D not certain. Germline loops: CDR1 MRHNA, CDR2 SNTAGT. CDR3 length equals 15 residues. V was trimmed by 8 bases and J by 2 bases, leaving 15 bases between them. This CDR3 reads CASQGERLTNEKLFF. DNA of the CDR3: TGTGCCAGCCAAGGTGAACGGCTGACTAATGAAAAACTGTTTTTT.

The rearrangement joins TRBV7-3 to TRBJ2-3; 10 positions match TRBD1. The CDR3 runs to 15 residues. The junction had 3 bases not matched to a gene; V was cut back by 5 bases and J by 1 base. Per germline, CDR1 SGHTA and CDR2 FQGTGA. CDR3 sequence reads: CASSRDRGGTDTQYF. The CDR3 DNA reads TGTGCCAGCAGCCGGGACAGGGGCGGCACAGATACGCAGTATTTT. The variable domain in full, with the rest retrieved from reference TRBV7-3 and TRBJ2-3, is GAGVSQTPSNKVTEKGKYVELRCDPISGHTALYWYRQSLGQGPEFLIYFQGTGAADDSGLPNDRFFAVRPEGSVSTLKIQRTERGDSAVYLCASSRDRGGTDTQYFGPGTRLTVL.

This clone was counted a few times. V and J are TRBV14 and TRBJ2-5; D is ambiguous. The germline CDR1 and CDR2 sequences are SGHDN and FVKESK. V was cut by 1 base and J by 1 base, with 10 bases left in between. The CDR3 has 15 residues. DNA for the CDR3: TGTGCCAGCAGCCAAGGTGCAGGACCCCAAGAGACCCAGTACTTC. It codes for CASSQGAGPQETQYF.

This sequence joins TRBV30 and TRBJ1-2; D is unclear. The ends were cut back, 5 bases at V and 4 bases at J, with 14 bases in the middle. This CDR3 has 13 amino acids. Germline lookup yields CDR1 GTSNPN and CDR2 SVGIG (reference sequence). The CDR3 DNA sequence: TGTGCCTGGGCAGTAGAGGTGACCTATGGCTACACCTTC. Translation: CAWAVEVTYGYTF.

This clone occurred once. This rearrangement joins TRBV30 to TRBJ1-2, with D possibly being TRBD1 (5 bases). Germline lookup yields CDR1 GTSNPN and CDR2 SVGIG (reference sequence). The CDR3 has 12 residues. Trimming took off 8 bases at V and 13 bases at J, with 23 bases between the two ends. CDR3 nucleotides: TGTGCCGCGGGATCACAAGGGACGCCTACCACCTTC. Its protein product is CAAGSQGTPTTF.

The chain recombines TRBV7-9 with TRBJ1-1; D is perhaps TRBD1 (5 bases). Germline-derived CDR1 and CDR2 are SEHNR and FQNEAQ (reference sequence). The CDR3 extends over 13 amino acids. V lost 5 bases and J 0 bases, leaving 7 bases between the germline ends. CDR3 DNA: TGTGCCAGCAGCAAAGGGGTGAACACTGAAGCTTTCTTT. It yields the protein CASSKGVNTEAFF.

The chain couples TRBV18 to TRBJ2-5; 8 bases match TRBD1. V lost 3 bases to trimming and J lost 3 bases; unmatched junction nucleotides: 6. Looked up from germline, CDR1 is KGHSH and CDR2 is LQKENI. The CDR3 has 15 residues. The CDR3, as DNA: TGTGCCAGCTCACCCCGACAGGGGCCGGAAGAGACCCAGTACTTC. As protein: CASSPRQGPEETQYF.

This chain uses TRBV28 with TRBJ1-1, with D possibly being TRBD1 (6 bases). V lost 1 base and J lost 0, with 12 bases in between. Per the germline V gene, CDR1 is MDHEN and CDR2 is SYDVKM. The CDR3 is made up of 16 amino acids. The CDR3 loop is CASSLSTGTVNTEAFF. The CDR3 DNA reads TGTGCCAGCAGTTTATCTACAGGGACGGTGAACACTGAAGCTTTCTTT.

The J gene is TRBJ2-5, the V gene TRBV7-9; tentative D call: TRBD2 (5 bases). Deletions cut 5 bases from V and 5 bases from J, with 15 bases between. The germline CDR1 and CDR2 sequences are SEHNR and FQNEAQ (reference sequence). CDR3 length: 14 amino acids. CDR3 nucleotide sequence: TGTGCCAGCAGCCTGGACTCGGTCAGGGAGACCCAGTACTTC. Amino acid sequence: CASSLDSVRETQYF.